This T cell receptor (beta chain) stems from a study of blood T cells in healthy people across ages. Findings of the study overall: Long-lived donors carried more naive CD4+ cells and greater diversity than aged donors. Observed TCR beta diversity per million T cells went down as age went up. This fall followed a roughly linear course with age. TCR beta diversity correlated strongly with naive T cell percentage.

On this clonotype itself: Antigen: not known.

Researchers collected 9 to 10 milliliters of peripheral blood from every single donor. A second roughly 6 to 11 cycle PCR used barcoded and J-beta primers. Each CDR3 protein gets one entry after TCRdb re-called the 5' RACE reads with MiXCR. The sample lists 800,000 or so distinct CDR3 sequences, approximately 25% occurring once. The data also belong to a second study, concerning T cells of mothers and their children.

This clonotype was sampled from a boy aged 5-17 years in good health. The sample consisted of blood.

The CDR3 nucleotides read TGTGCCAGCAGTGAAATTCCTAATTCAGGGGGTACCTACGAGCAGTACGTC. Amino acid sequence: CASSEIPNSGGTYEQYV. The rearrangement joins TRBV6-4 to TRBJ2-7; 7 bases line up with TRBD1. After removal of 3 bases from V and 2 bases from J, the junction contained 13 bases not matched to a gene. Germline V gene lookup returns CDR1 MRHNA and CDR2 SNTAGT. CDR3 length: 17 residues.